The following is a T cell receptor beta chain sequence with its context. The antigen remains undetermined. The data belong to a study of T cell responses to AZD1222 COVID-19 vaccine. The table came from immunoSEQ multiplex PCR; TCRdb's copy has only in-frame clones and leaves some out. The sample carries over 85,000 clones, roughly 84% recorded once. From germline, CDR1 is SGDLS and CDR2 YYNGEE. After removal of 0 bases from V and 11 bases from J, the junction contained 2 bases not matched to a gene. The CDR3 has 12 residues. Findings of the study overall: Spike-specific TCR breadth and depth went up after people got two AZD1222 doses. The donor group comprised mostly white British people and more females; the analysis possibly underestimated clonal diversity. AZD1222 recipients seropositive at baseline numbered only 6 or 7.

V usage is TRBV9 and J usage is TRBJ2-3; 8 nucleotides match TRBD2. The sample in question was peripheral blood, obtained 28 days after the second AZD1222 dose. This sequence originates from an adult who received the AZD1222 COVID-19 vaccine. DNA of the CDR3: TGTGCCAGCAGCGTAGAGGCGGGGGGGCAGTATTTT. Its translation is CASSVEAGGQYF.